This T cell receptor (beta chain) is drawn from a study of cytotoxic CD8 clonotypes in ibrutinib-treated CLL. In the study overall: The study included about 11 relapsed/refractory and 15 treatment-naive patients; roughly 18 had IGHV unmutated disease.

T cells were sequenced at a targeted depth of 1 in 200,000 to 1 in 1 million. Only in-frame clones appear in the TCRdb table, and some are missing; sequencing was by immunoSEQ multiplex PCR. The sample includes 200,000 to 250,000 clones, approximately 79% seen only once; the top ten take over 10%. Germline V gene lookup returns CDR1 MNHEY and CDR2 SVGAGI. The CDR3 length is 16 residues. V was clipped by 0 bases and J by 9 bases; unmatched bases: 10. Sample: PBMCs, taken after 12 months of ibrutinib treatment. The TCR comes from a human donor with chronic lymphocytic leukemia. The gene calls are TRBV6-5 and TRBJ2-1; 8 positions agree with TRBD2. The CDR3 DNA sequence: TGTGCCAGCAGTTACTCGAGCCCGGGACTAGGAATTGAGCAGTTCTTC. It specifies CASSYSSPGLGIEQFF.